The 25 T cell receptor beta chains below come from one sample, sequenced in a study of T cell responses to AZD1222 COVID-19 vaccine. Assay used: immunoSEQ multiplex PCR; TCRdb lists only in-frame clones, some missing. The sample consists of approximately 80,000 clones, roughly 85% of them appearing once. Source: peripheral blood, taken 28 days after the second AZD1222 dose. The receptors derive from an adult who received the AZD1222 COVID-19 vaccine.

The CDR3 DNA follows: TGTGCCAGCAGAGATGACAGCCCTGAAGCTTTCTTT. Translation gives CASRDDSPEAFF. The rearrangement links TRBV7-9 to TRBJ1-1, with TRBD1 as a possible D gene (5 bases). The CDR3 has 12 residues. V was trimmed by 6 bases and J by 6 bases, leaving 11 bases between them. In germline, CDR1 is SEHNR, CDR2 FQNEAQ (reference sequence). Full variable domain (missing parts from reference TRBV7-9 and TRBJ1-1): DTGVSQNPRHKITKRGQNVTFRCDPISEHNRLYWYRQTLGQGPEFLTYFQNEAQLEKSRLLSDRFSAERPKGSFSTLEIQRTEQGDSAMYLCASRDDSPEAFFGQGTRLTVV.

The chain links TRBV7-2 to TRBJ1-1; perhaps TRBD1 as D (5 bases). This CDR3 is built from 17 residues. The germline V gene encodes CDR1 SGHTA and CDR2 FQGNSA. V lost 5 bases and J 1 base, leaving 20 bases between the germline ends. CDR3: CASSTRTLGRSNTEAFF. The CDR3 nucleotides are TGTGCCAGCAGCACTCGGACATTAGGGAGGTCGAACACTGAAGCTTTCTTT.

The rearrangement uses TRBV4-1 and TRBJ1-2, with TRBD1 as a possible D gene (5 bases). The germline V and J ends were trimmed by 1 base and 8 bases, with 14 bases remaining between them. There are 14 residues in the CDR3. Germline values: CDR1 MGHRA, CDR2 YSYEKL. This CDR3 reads CASSQGRGSGGYTF. In DNA, the CDR3 is TGCGCCAGCAGCCAAGGACGGGGGTCGGGCGGCTACACCTTC.

The table lists this clone with a count of one. The chain links TRBV30 to TRBJ1-4; D uncertain. CDR3 size: 14 residues. CDR1 is GTSNPN and CDR2 is SVGIG in the germline V gene (reference sequence). Between the trimmed V and J ends, which lost 0 bases and 7 bases, there was a span of 12 bases. This chain's CDR3 is CAWSVGGESEKLFF. The CDR3 DNA follows: TGTGCCTGGAGTGTAGGTGGAGAAAGTGAAAAACTGTTTTTT.

This chain joins TRBV18 and TRBJ2-5, with a possible D match to TRBD1 (8 bases). There are 14 residues in the CDR3. Germline CDR1 and CDR2: KGHSH and LQKENI. Trimming pared 4 bases from V and 5 bases from J, leaving 14 bases between. CDR3 sequence: CASSQGQGGETQYF. CDR3 in DNA: TGTGCCAGCTCACAAGGACAGGGAGGGGAGACCCAGTACTTC.

The chain uses TRBV19 and TRBJ2-3; maybe TRBD1 (5 bases). Germline CDR1 LNHDA, CDR2 SQIVND (reference sequence). The ends were cut back, 6 bases at V and 4 bases at J, with 11 bases in the middle. The CDR3 consists of 13 residues. The CDR3 is CASRQDFADTQYF. The CDR3 nucleotides read TGTGCCAGTAGACAGGATTTCGCAGATACGCAGTATTTT. Supplemented by reference TRBV19 and TRBJ2-3, the full variable domain reads DGGITQSPKYLFRKEGQNVTLSCEQNLNHDAMYWYRQDPGQGLRLIYYSQIVNDFQKGDIAEGYSVSREKKESFPLTVTSAQKNPTAFYLCASRQDFADTQYFGPGTRLTVL.

This clone was seen many times. The chain recombines TRBV6-8 with TRBJ1-5; 7 bases match TRBD1. This CDR3 is built from 14 residues. Germline V gene data show CDR1 as MNHGY and CDR2 as SAAAGT. V shed 2 bases, J shed 7 bases, and the junction held 5 bases outside the gene matches. For the CDR3, the DNA is TGTGCCAGCAGTTACGGCAGGGGGGAACAGCCCCAGCATTTT. Translation: CASSYGRGEQPQHF.

V and J are TRBV3-1 (or the pseudogene TRBV3-2) and TRBJ1-5; D not resolved. The V gene's germline CDR1 is LGHDT and CDR2 YNNKEL (reference sequence). With 3 bases removed from V and 0 bases from J, the gap between germline ends came to 9 bases. The CDR3 loop spans 15 amino acids. CDR3 coding DNA: TGTGCCAGCAGCCAGAACCCGGTTAGCAATCAGCCCCAGCATTTT. Translated: CASSQNPVSNQPQHF.

The V gene is TRBV15, the J gene TRBJ2-7, with 11 nucleotides matching TRBD2. Germline V gene sequence: CDR1 LNHNV, CDR2 YYDKDF (reference sequence). V lost 2 bases to trimming and J lost 3 bases; unmatched junction nucleotides: 30. The CDR3 is made up of 24 amino acids. Here the CDR3 reads CATSRSLPTGSSQLGTSGHYEQYF. CDR3 DNA: TGTGCCACCAGCAGATCTCTTCCCACGGGGTCCTCGCAGCTCGGGACTAGCGGTCACTACGAGCAGTACTTC.

This clone was found a few times. V usage is TRBV28 and J usage is TRBJ2-1; tentatively, D is TRBD2 (6 bases). Germline lookup yields CDR1 MDHEN and CDR2 SYDVKM. V was trimmed by 5 bases and J by 0 bases, leaving 17 bases between them. This CDR3 is built from 17 residues. The CDR3 coding sequence is TGTGCCAGCAGTCCCCCCGGACTGACTAGCTCCTACAATGAGCAGTTCTTC. Its translation: CASSPPGLTSSYNEQFF.

The chain recombines TRBV7-9 with TRBJ1-5, with D perhaps TRBD1 (5 bases). The V gene's germline CDR1 is SEHNR and CDR2 FQNEAQ (reference sequence). V gave up 1 base and J gave up 0 bases, with 7 bases separating them. CDR3 size: 15 residues. The CDR3 loop is CASSLGDSSNQPQHF. The CDR3 nucleotides read TGTGCCAGCAGCTTAGGTGACAGTAGCAATCAGCCCCAGCATTTT.

This clone has a handful of counts. The rearrangement links TRBV9 to TRBJ2-7; tentatively, D is TRBD2 (6 bases). V shed 6 bases and J shed 6 bases, with 22 bases lying between them. CDR3 length equals 15 residues. Germline V gene data show CDR1 as SGDLS and CDR2 as YYNGEE. The CDR3 region is CASTVWRGLRPEQYF. The CDR3 DNA is TGTGCCAGCACGGTCTGGCGGGGCCTCAGACCCGAGCAGTACTTC.

The V call is TRBV6-2 or TRBV6-3, the J call TRBJ2-2, with 9 bases that match TRBD2. The CDR3 is 16 residues long. V trimming: 3 bases; J trimming: 7 bases; junction bases outside the gene matches: 9. The V gene's germline CDR1 is MNHEY and CDR2 SVGEGT. The DNA of the CDR3 is TGTGCCAGCAGTTATGTGGCGGGAGGGTTCGTCGGGGAGCTGTTTTTT. It encodes CASSYVAGGFVGELFF.

CDR3 sequence: CASSIAGYEQYF. Written as DNA, the CDR3 is TGTGCCAGTAGTATAGCCGGCTACGAGCAGTACTTC. The V gene is TRBV19, the J gene TRBJ2-7, with D uncertain. The CDR3 loop spans 12 amino acids. The germline gives CDR1 LNHDA, CDR2 SQIVND (reference sequence). Trimming shortened V by 1 base and J by 3 bases, and 4 bases separated the two germline ends.

The count of this clone is one. This chain connects TRBV18 to TRBJ2-1; 12 nucleotides match TRBD2. Germline V gene sequence: CDR1 KGHSH, CDR2 LQKENI. The CDR3 contains 16 residues. V gave up 6 bases and J gave up 6 bases; unmatched junction bases: 9. The CDR3 region has the DNA TGTGCCAGCTCTTCCCGGACTAGCGGGATGGTCAATGAGCAGTTCTTC. Translating it yields CASSSRTSGMVNEQFF.

This sequence joins TRBV27 and TRBJ1-1; D perhaps matches TRBD1 (5 bases). V was cut by 6 bases and J by 2 bases, with 13 bases left in between. CDR1 is MNHEY, CDR2 SMNVEV, per germline (reference sequence). This CDR3 is built from 14 residues. The CDR3 is CASSRRQLNTEAFF. The CDR3, as DNA: TGTGCCAGCAGCCGCCGACAGCTTAACACTGAAGCTTTCTTT.

The chain links TRBV15 to TRBJ1-6, with D possibly TRBD1 on 5 matching bases. The CDR3 contains 16 residues. The germline CDR1 and CDR2 sequences are LNHNV and YYDKDF (reference sequence). Trimming removed 0 bases from V and 10 bases from J, with 16 bases in between. CDR3 region: CATSRDRWEGRSPLHF. The CDR3 DNA follows: TGTGCCACCAGCAGAGATCGGTGGGAGGGGAGATCACCCCTCCACTTT.

The chain combines TRBV27 with TRBJ2-2; no firm D call. The ends were cut back, 6 bases at V and 1 base at J, with 6 bases in the middle. There are 13 residues in the CDR3. Germline CDR1 MNHEY, CDR2 SMNVEV (reference sequence). Here the CDR3 reads CASRNRNTGELFF. In DNA, the CDR3 is TGTGCCAGCAGGAACAGGAACACCGGGGAGCTGTTTTTT.

The rearrangement links TRBV29-1 to TRBJ2-3; 9 bases are shared with TRBD2. This CDR3 contains 13 residues. The V segment lost 7 bases and the J segment 4 bases; nucleotides outside the gene matches: 6. CDR1 is SQVTM and CDR2 is ANQGSEA in the germline V gene. The CDR3 is CSASSGVADTQYF. The CDR3 nucleotides are TGCAGCGCTTCTAGCGGGGTGGCAGATACGCAGTATTTT.

Comment on this clone: The same CDR3 can be traced to other DNA sequences in this sample. The CDR3 coding sequence is TGTGCCAGTAGTTCGCAGGGTAGGCAGCCCCAGCATTTT. This sequence encodes CASSSQGRQPQHF. The gene calls are TRBV19 and TRBJ1-5, with D maybe TRBD1 (5 bases). V shed 5 bases and J shed 7 bases, with 12 bases lying between them. Germline lookup yields CDR1 LNHDA and CDR2 SQIVND (reference sequence). The CDR3 has 13 amino acids.

V gene TRBV9 combines with J gene TRBJ2-1, with 7 bases identical to TRBD2. The CDR3 totals 16 residues. Per germline, CDR1 SGDLS and CDR2 YYNGEE. V was pared by 4 bases and J by 4 bases, with 11 bases of the junction left unmatched. CDR3 sequence (DNA): TGTGCCAGCAGCCCGGGTCCGGGAGGTTTGTACAATGAGCAGTTCTTC. Encoded protein: CASSPGPGGLYNEQFF.

The CDR3 is CASSLTRQEGEAFF. CDR3 sequence (DNA): TGTGCCAGCAGCTTAACCCGACAGGAGGGTGAAGCTTTCTTT. V and J are TRBV7-2 and TRBJ1-1; tentatively, D is TRBD1 (6 bases). Trimming removed 2 bases from V and 7 bases from J, with 14 bases in between. The V gene's germline CDR1 is SGHTA and CDR2 FQGNSA. The CDR3 has 14 residues.

The V gene is TRBV1, the J gene TRBJ2-3; the listed D gene, TRBD2, was not tested against the DNA. TRBV1 is assigned pseudogene status. This CDR3 is built from 19 residues. CDR3 sequence (DNA): TGCACCAGCAGCCAAACGAAAATAGATAGACTAGCGGCCCCCGATACGCAGTATTTT. Its translation is CTSSQTKIDRLAAPDTQYF.

V is TRBV27 and J is TRBJ2-7, with 14 bases matching TRBD2. The CDR3 loop spans 16 amino acids. Germline-derived CDR1 and CDR2 are MNHEY and SMNVEV (reference sequence). With 6 bases clipped from V and 0 bases from J, the junction kept 4 bases outside the gene matches. CDR3 nucleotides: TGTGCCAGCAGGCGGACTAGCGGGGGGAGCTCCTACGAGCAGTACTTC. Its translation: CASRRTSGGSSYEQYF.

V and J are TRBV5-1 and TRBJ1-6, with TRBD1 identical over 7 bases. This CDR3 has 14 amino acids. Germline-derived CDR1 and CDR2 are SGHRS and YFSETQ. V lost 2 bases, J lost 7 bases, and 3 bases stayed unmatched. The CDR3 nucleotides read TGCGCCAGCAGCTTTGACAGGGCCAATTCACCCCTCCACTTT. It yields the protein CASSFDRANSPLHF.